Listed below are T cell receptor beta chains from one sample, sequenced in a study of blood T cells in healthy people across ages. In TCRdb, the 5' RACE reads were re-called with MiXCR into one record per CDR3 protein. The sample includes around 1.5 million distinct CDR3 sequences, 40% to 50% seen only once; the top ten take around 8%. Sequenced: blood. The receptors shown here come from a woman aged 18-30 years in good health. Both conserved end residues are trimmed from each CDR3.

V gene: TRBV7-2
CDR3 protein: ASSLAGFPDTQY

V gene: TRBV3-1
CDR3 protein: ASSQMGLQNEQY

V gene: TRBV28
CDR3 protein: ASNFGAAVKNIQY

V gene: TRBV12-3/TRBV12-4
CDR3 protein: ASSFRHTSDEQY

V gene: TRBV6-2/TRBV6-3
CDR3 protein: ASSDITGVVGSPLH

V gene: TRBV20-1
CDR3 protein: SAREGLAGMEQF

V gene: TRBV5-1
CDR3 protein: ASSLGLAGGPSSYEQF

V gene: TRBV27
CDR3 protein: ASSDGGPNEQY

V gene: TRBV7-3
CDR3 protein: ASRQLDRIYGYT

V gene: TRBV12-3/TRBV12-4
CDR3 protein: ASRPTSGVSDTQY

V gene: TRBV2
CDR3 protein: ASSEALLGSTDTQY

V gene: TRBV20-1
CDR3 protein: SARPPGAEYGYT

V gene: TRBV5-5
CDR3 protein: ASSPRQGSQETQY

V gene: TRBV2
CDR3 protein: ASSAASGSPGEQF